This TCR beta chain was obtained from a study of blood T cells in healthy people across ages. With a J-beta primer mix and a sample-barcoded 5' primer, a second PCR ran about 7 to 12 cycles. TCRdb redid the calling of the 5' RACE reads with MiXCR, one entry per CDR3 protein. The sample shows hundreds of thousands of distinct CDR3 sequences, roughly 56% of them seen only once. General observations from the study: Age advanced and TCR beta diversity per million T cells fell, roughly linearly.

Concerning this clonotype itself: The antigen remains unidentified.

The draw of peripheral blood yielded around 9.6 milliliters from each donor. Total RNA extracted from each sample amounted to at least 5.5 micrograms. CDR1 and CDR2 from the germline V gene are SQVTM and ANQGSEA. Trimming removed 4 bases from V and 0 bases from J, with 10 bases in between. The CDR3 runs to 14 residues. The V and J genes are TRBV29-1 and TRBJ1-3; the D gene is possibly TRBD1 (5 bases). Sequenced material: blood. The TCR was taken from a man aged 35-49 years in good health. This CDR3 reads CSVVWGGSGNTIYF. CDR3 nucleotides: TGCAGCGTTGTTTGGGGGGGCTCTGGAAACACCATATATTTT.